These 15 T cell receptor beta chains were all obtained from the same sample, sequenced in a study of CD8+CD57+ T cells in acquired aplastic anemia listed by TCRdb under 2018. Patients chosen for sequencing had shown expansion of CD8+CD57+ cells by flow cytometry. The instrument was an Illumina HiSeq 2000. Genomic DNA was used as template for profiling of TCR beta VDJ combinations and CDR3 sequences. TCRdb reran the public reads through fastp at Q25 and MiXCR, keeping productive beta chains. Each CDR3 protein gets just one entry, which takes the most common genes and DNA from the rows behind it. The sample includes over 150,000 distinct CDR3 sequences, with about three fifths observed a single time. Under 45% of the sample is taken by the ten largest. The sequenced sample was sorted CD4+, CD8+, or CD8+CD57+ T cells (not recorded which) from PBMCs. The receptor source for this set is a human donor with aplastic anemia.

As for this clonotype: A read error may produce the germline difference seen at one junction end. The V call is TRBV7-3, the J call TRBJ2-7; TRBD2 aligns across 11 bases. Germline CDR1 and CDR2: SGHTA and FQGTGA. The CDR3 sequence is 15 residues long. The chain's CDR3 is CTSSSSGGPSYEQYF. CDR3 bases: TGTACCAGCAGCTCTAGCGGGGGGCCATCCTACGAGCAGTACTTC.

V and J are TRBV15 and TRBJ2-7; no clear D gene. Trimming left V 0 bases short and J 5 bases short, with 11 bases between. CDR1 is LNHNV, CDR2 YYDKDF, per germline (reference sequence). The CDR3 covers 14 residues. The CDR3 DNA sequence: TGTGCCACCAGCAGAGATTCCCGCTTGGACGAGCAGTACTTC. It specifies CATSRDSRLDEQYF. Variable domain in full (rest from reference TRBV15 and TRBJ2-7): DAMVIQNPRYQVTQFGKPVTLSCSQTLNHNVMYWYQQKSSQAPKLLFHYYDKDFNNEADTPDNFQSRRPNTSFCFLDIRSPGLGDTAMYLCATSRDSRLDEQYFGPGTRLTVT.

The genes are TRBV12-5 and TRBJ1-2; TRBD1 might be the D (6 bases). V dropped 3 bases and J dropped 6 bases, with 20 bases sitting between them. CDR3 length: 16 residues. CDR1 LGHNT and CDR2 FRNRAP come from the germline V gene. The CDR3 loop is CASGFWDTGFGDGYTF. The DNA for the CDR3 is TGTGCTAGTGGTTTCTGGGACACAGGATTTGGGGATGGCTACACCTTC. Full variable domain (rest looked up from reference TRBV12-5 and TRBJ1-2): DARVTQTPRHKVTEMGQEVTMRCQPILGHNTVFWYRQTMMQGLELLAYFRNRAPLDDSGMPKDRFSAEMPDATLATLKIQPSEPRDSAVYFCASGFWDTGFGDGYTFGSGTRLTVV.

This clonotype has only a few counts. J is TRBJ2-7 and V is TRBV19; 7 bases match TRBD2. Per the germline V gene, CDR1 is LNHDA and CDR2 is SQIVND (reference sequence). The CDR3 loop spans 14 amino acids. V lost 5 bases to trimming and J lost 2 bases; unmatched junction nucleotides: 6. The CDR3 region is CASSPAGVPYEQYF. In DNA, the CDR3 is TGTGCCAGTAGTCCCGCGGGAGTCCCCTACGAGCAGTACTTC.

This chain uses TRBV19 with TRBJ1-3, with 7 positions matching TRBD1. V trimming: 7 bases; J trimming: 4 bases; junction bases outside the gene matches: 7. CDR3 size: 14 residues. CDR1 is LNHDA, CDR2 SQIVND, per germline (reference sequence). CDR3 DNA: TGTGCCAGTACTGATCAGGGGGGCGGAAACACCATATATTTT. It encodes CASTDQGGGNTIYF.

This chain uses TRBV24-1 with TRBJ1-6; maybe TRBD1 (5 bases). V lost 9 bases, J lost 14 bases, and 28 bases lay in between. Germline lookup yields CDR1 KGHDR and CDR2 SFDVKD. This CDR3 comprises 16 residues. As DNA, the CDR3 is TGTGCCACCGGGGGTCTCGGACGGATGGAACCCCCCACCCTCCACTTT. Translating it yields CATGGLGRMEPPTLHF.

The chain has TRBV12-5 and TRBJ2-2, with unresolved D. This CDR3 has 14 amino acids. Trimming shortened V by 5 bases and J by 1 base, and 8 bases separated the two germline ends. Germline V gene lookup returns CDR1 LGHNT and CDR2 FRNRAP. CDR3 coding DNA: TGTGCTAGTGGTGCTGGAGAGAACACCGGGGAGCTGTTTTTT. Translated: CASGAGENTGELFF.

At least ten counts were recorded for this clonotype. The rearrangement links TRBV5-1 to TRBJ1-2; D is unresolved. The CDR3 has 16 residues. Looked up from germline, CDR1 is SGHRS and CDR2 is YFSETQ. Trimming pared 0 bases from V and 4 bases from J, leaving 16 bases between. The CDR3 DNA reads as TGCGCCAGCAGCTTGGGAGGGAGGGAGAGAAGCTATGGCTACACCTTC. As protein: CASSLGGRERSYGYTF.

This clonotype has only one observation. The rearrangement links TRBV19 to TRBJ1-5; 11 bases are a match to TRBD1. The germline CDR1 and CDR2 sequences are LNHDA and SQIVND (reference sequence). The junction had 7 bases not matched to a gene; V was cut back by 3 bases and J by 6 bases. The CDR3 length is 16 residues. CDR3 nucleotide sequence: TGTGCCAGTAGTATGAGGGACAGGGGGTCCGGTCAGCCCCAGCATTTT. This encodes CASSMRDRGSGQPQHF.

V is TRBV15 and J is TRBJ1-2; 8 bases agree with TRBD1. V trimming: 5 bases; J trimming: 4 bases; junction bases outside the gene matches: 15. CDR3 length: 17 residues. Germline V gene data show CDR1 as LNHNV and CDR2 as YYDKDF (reference sequence). In DNA, the CDR3 is TGTGCCACCAGCGTGCCCGGGACAGGAAGCACCGTCTATGGCTACACCTTC. Protein sequence: CATSVPGTGSTVYGYTF.

Many counts were recorded for this clonotype. In DNA form, the CDR3 reads TGTGCCAGCAGCTTTTGGTCCACCTACGAGCAGTACTTC. It translates to CASSFWSTYEQYF. This chain joins TRBV5-6 and TRBJ2-7; D gene ambiguous. Germline V gene lookup returns CDR1 SGHDT and CDR2 YYEEEE. CDR3 length: 13 amino acids. V gave up 2 bases and J gave up 2 bases, with 8 bases separating them.

This clonotype was observed many times. The chain combines TRBV6-1 with TRBJ1-1, with D perhaps TRBD1 (5 bases). CDR3 length equals 15 residues. Germline loops: CDR1 MNHNS, CDR2 SASEGT. V gave up 0 bases and J gave up 0 bases, with 8 bases separating them. The CDR3 here is CASSEAGRVNTEAFF. CDR3 nucleotide sequence: TGTGCCAGCAGTGAAGCTGGCAGGGTGAACACTGAAGCTTTCTTT.

As regards this clonotype: A read error may account for a junction end that differs from germline. J is TRBJ1-6 and V is TRBV25-1; 8 bases agree with TRBD1. The CDR3 loop spans 13 amino acids. CDR1 MGHDK and CDR2 SYGVNS come from the germline V gene. The chain's CDR3 is CASSPTGDSPPHF. The CDR3 DNA follows: TGTGCCAGCAGCCCGACAGGGGATTCACCCCCCCACTTT.

This clonotype has ten or more counts. The chain has TRBV7-8 and TRBJ2-1; TRBD2 agrees at 7 bases. The CDR3 is made up of 15 amino acids. V lost 5 bases and J lost 9; bases outside the gene matches: 13. CDR1 is SGHVS, CDR2 FQNEAQ, per germline. CDR3 loop: CASSPWPRRGIEQFF. For the CDR3, the DNA is TGTGCCAGCAGCCCATGGCCGCGGCGGGGGATTGAGCAGTTCTTC.

This clonotype came up many times. V is TRBV7-6 and J is TRBJ2-2, with TRBD2 matching over 15 bases. V shed 5 bases, J shed 2 bases, and the junction held 3 bases outside the gene matches. This CDR3 has 17 residues. Germline CDR1 and CDR2: SGHVS and FNYEAQ. The DNA for the CDR3 is TGTGCCAGCAGCAGGACTAGCGGGGGGGCAAACACCGGGGAGCTGTTTTTT. Translated, it gives CASSRTSGGANTGELFF.